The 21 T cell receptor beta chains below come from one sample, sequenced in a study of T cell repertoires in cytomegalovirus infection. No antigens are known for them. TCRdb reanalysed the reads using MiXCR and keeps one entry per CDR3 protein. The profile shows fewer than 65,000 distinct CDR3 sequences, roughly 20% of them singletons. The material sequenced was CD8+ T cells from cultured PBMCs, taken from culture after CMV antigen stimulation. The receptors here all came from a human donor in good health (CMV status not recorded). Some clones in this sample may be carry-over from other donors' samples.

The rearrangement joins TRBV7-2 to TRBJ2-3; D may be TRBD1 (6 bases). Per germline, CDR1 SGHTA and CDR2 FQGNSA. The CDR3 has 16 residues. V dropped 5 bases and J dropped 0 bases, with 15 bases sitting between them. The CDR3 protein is CASSHRDTSSTDTQYF. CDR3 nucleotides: TGTGCCAGCAGCCACCGGGACACCTCTAGCACAGATACGCAGTATTTT.

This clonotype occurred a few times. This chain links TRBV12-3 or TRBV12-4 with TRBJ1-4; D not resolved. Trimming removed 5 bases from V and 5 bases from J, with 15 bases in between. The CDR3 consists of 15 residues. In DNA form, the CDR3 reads TGTGCCAGCAGTCCTTCCACAGTGAGGAATGAAAAACTGTTTTTT. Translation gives CASSPSTVRNEKLFF.

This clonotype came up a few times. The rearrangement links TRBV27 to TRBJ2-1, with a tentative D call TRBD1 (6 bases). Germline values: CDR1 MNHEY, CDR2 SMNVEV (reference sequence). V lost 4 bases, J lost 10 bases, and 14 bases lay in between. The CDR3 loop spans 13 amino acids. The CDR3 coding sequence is TGTGCCAGCAGTTGGGAAGAGGGGGACGAGCAGTTCTTC. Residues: CASSWEEGDEQFF.

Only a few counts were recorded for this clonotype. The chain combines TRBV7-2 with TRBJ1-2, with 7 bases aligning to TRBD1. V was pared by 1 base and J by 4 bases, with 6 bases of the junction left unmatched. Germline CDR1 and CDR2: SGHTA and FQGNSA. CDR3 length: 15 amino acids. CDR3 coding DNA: TGTGCCAGCAGCTTAGTAACAGGGGTGTCCTATGGCTACACCTTC. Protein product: CASSLVTGVSYGYTF.

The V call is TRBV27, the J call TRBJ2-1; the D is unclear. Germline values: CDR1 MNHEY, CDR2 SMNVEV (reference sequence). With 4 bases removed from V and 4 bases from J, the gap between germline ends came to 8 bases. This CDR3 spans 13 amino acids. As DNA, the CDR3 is TGTGCCAGCAGTTCGACCAAATACAATGAGCAGTTCTTC. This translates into CASSSTKYNEQFF.

DNA for the CDR3: TGTGCCAGCAGCCAAGAGGCAGGGCTGACCTACGAGCAGTACTTC. Translation: CASSQEAGLTYEQYF. The chain uses TRBV4-2 and TRBJ2-7; possible D gene TRBD1, 5 bases. The germline V and J ends were trimmed by 0 bases and 2 bases, with 11 bases remaining between them. CDR3 length: 15 amino acids. Germline V gene sequence: CDR1 LGHNA, CDR2 YNFKEQ.

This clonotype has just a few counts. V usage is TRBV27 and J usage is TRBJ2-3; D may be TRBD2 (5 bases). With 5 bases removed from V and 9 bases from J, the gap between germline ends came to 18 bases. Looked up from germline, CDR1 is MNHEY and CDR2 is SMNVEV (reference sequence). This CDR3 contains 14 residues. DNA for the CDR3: TGTGCCAGCAGTCCTGCCGGGAAACCGAGCACGCAGTATTTT. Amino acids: CASSPAGKPSTQYF.

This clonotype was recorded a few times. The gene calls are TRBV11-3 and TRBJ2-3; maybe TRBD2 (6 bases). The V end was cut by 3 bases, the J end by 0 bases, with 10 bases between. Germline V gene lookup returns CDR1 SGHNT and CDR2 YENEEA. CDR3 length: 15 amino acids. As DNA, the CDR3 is TGTGCCAGCAGCTTCTCCGGGACTAGCACAGATACGCAGTATTTT. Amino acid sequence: CASSFSGTSTDTQYF.

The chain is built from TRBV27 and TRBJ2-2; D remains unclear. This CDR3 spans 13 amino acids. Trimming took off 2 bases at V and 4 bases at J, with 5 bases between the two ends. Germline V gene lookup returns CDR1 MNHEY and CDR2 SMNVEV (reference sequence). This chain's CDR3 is CASSLRPTGELFF. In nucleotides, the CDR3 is TGTGCCAGCAGTTTAAGGCCCACCGGGGAGCTGTTTTTT.

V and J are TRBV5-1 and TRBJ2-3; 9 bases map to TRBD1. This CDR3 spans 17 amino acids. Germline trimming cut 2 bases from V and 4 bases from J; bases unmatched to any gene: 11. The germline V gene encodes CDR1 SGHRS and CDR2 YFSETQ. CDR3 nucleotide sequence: TGCGCCAGCAGCTTCCCAATCGGACAGGGGATCCCAGATACGCAGTATTTT. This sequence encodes CASSFPIGQGIPDTQYF.

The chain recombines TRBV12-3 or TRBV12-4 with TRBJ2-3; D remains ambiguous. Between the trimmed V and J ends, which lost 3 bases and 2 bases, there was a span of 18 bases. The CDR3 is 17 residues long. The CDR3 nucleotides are TGTGCCAGCAGTTTCAGCTCAAACAGCCCCTACACAGATACGCAGTATTTT. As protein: CASSFSSNSPYTDTQYF.

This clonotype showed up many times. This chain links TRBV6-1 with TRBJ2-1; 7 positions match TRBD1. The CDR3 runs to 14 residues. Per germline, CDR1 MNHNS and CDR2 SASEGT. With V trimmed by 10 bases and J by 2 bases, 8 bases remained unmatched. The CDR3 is CATDWDSPYNEQFF. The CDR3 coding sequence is TGTGCCACCGATTGGGACAGCCCCTACAATGAGCAGTTCTTC.

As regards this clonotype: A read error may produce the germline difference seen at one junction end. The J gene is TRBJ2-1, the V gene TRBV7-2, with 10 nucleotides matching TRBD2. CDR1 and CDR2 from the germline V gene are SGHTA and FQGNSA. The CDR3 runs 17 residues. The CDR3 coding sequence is TGTGCCAGCAGCTTAGATAGCGGGGGGTCCTCCTACAATGAGCCGTTCTTC. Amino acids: CASSLDSGGSSYNEPFF.

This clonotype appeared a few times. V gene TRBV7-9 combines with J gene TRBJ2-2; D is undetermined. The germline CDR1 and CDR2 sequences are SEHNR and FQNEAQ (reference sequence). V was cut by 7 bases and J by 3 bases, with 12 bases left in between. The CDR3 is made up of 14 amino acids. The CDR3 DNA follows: TGTGCCAGCAACTACATAGAGGACACCGGGGAGCTGTTTTTT. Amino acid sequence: CASNYIEDTGELFF.

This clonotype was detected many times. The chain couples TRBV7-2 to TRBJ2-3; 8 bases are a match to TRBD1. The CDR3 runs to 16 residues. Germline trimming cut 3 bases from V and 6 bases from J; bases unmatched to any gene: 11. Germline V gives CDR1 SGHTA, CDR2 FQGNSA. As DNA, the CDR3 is TGTGCCAGCAGCTTCGGTTCTCGACAGGGGAGGGATACGCAGTATTTT. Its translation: CASSFGSRQGRDTQYF.

The CDR3 DNA reads as TGTGCCAGCAGCCCTGGGACAGGGGCCCAAAACGAGCAGTACTTC. Protein: CASSPGTGAQNEQYF. This chain links TRBV7-9 with TRBJ2-7, with 10 nucleotides matching TRBD1. The trim removed 5 bases at V and 5 bases at J, leaving 9 bases unmatched. The germline gives CDR1 SEHNR, CDR2 FQNEAQ (reference sequence). This CDR3 is 15 amino acids long.

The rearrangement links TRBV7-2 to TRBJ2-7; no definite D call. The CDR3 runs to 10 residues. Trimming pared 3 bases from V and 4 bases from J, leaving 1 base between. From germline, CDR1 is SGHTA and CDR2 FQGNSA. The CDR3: CASSLYEQYF. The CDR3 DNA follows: TGTGCCAGCAGCTTGTACGAGCAGTACTTC. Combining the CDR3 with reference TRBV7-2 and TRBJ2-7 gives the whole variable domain GAGVSQSPSNKVTEKGKDVELRCDPISGHTALYWYRQSLGQGLEFLIYFQGNSAPDKSGLPSDRFSAERTGGSVSTLTIQRTQQEDSAVYLCASSLYEQYFGPGTRLTVT.

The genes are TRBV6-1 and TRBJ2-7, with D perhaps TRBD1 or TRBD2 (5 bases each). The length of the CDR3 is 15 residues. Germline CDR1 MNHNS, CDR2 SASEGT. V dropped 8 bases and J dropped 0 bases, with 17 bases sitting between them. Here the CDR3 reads CASARGAHSSYEQYF. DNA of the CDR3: TGTGCCAGCGCCAGAGGGGCTCATAGCTCCTACGAGCAGTACTTC.

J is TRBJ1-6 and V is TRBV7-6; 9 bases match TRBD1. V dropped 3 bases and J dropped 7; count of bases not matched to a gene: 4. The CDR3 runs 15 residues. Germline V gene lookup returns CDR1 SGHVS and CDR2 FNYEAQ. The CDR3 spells CASSLNRGQNSPLHF. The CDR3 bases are TGTGCCAGCAGCTTGAACAGGGGGCAAAATTCACCCCTCCACTTT.

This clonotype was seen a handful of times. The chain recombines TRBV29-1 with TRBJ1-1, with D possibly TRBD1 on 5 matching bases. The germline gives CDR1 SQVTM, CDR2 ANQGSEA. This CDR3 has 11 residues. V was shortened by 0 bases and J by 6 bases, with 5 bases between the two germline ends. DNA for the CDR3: TGCAGCGTTGAAGAGGGGGCTGAAGCTTTCTTT. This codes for CSVEEGAEAFF.

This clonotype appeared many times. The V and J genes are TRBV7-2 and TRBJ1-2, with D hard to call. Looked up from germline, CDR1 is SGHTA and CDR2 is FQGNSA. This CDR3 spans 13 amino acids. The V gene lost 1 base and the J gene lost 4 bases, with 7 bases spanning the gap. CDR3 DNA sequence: TGTGCCAGCAGCTTAGGGGGATTCTATGGCTACACCTTC. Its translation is CASSLGGFYGYTF.